The present entry profiles one TCR beta chain with its context. This CDR3 contains 16 residues. Germline-derived CDR1 and CDR2 are SGHTS and YDEGEE. The ends were cut back, 4 bases at V and 7 bases at J, with 21 bases in the middle. The sample originates from a study of blood T cell repertoires in COVID-19. As processed by the authors: It was from reference gene primer amplification that nucleated cell counts were estimated. Assay: immunoSEQ multiplex PCR; the TCRdb copy retains only in-frame clones and omits some. V and J calls and clone size are as listed in that table; D and trimming were resolved from the DNA. The sample includes approximately 160,000 clones, around four fifths of them seen just once.

The source material was peripheral blood. The clonotype was recovered from a woman of 80 years or more with acute or convalescent COVID-19. V gene TRBV5-8 combines with J gene TRBJ1-3, with D hard to call. DNA of the CDR3: TGTGCCAGCAGCCTCTCGGGTGGGTGGTCTCGGAACACCATATATTTT. Translation: CASSLSGGWSRNTIYF.